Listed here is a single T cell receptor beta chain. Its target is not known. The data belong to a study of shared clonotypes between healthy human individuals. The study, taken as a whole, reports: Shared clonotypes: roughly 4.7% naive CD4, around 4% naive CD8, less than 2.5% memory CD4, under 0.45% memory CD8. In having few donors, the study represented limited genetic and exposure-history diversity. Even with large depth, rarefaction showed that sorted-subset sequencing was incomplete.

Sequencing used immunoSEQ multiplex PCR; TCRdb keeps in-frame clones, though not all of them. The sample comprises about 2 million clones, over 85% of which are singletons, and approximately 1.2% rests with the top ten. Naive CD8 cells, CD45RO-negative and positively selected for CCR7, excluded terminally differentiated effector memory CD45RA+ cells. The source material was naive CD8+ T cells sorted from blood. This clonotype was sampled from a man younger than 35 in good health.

CDR3 sequence reads: CASSPDSGLAETDTQYF. The CDR3 DNA reads TGTGCCAGCAGCCCAGACTCGGGACTAGCGGAGACAGATACGCAGTATTTT. This chain joins TRBV9 and TRBJ2-3; 11 nucleotides agree with TRBD2. This CDR3 has 17 amino acids. Trimming cost V 4 bases and J 3 bases; bases outside gene matches: 10. Germline values: CDR1 SGDLS, CDR2 YYNGEE.